A selection of T cell receptor beta chains follows, all from one sample in a study of blood T cell repertoires in COVID-19. Sequencing used immunoSEQ multiplex PCR; TCRdb keeps in-frame clones, though not all of them. The data contain more than 95,000 clones, about 93% of them singletons. Sequencing was carried out using peripheral blood. Receptors originate from a man aged 45-65 years with COVID-19, enrolled during active disease. Both conserved end residues are part of each CDR3. A D gene is named only where the DNA matches it firmly. Clone sizes are given selectively: once, few, many, or a class where the clone is expanded.

CDR3nt: TGTGCCAGCAGTGAACAGGGCCCGAACACTGAAGCTTTCTTT
CDR3aa: CASSEQGPNTEAFF
d_gene: -
v_gene: TRBV5-4
j_gene: TRBJ1-1
abundance: -

CDR3nt: TGCGCCAGCAGCCAAGGGTTATCCCCGGGGTACGAGCAGTACTTC
CDR3aa: CASSQGLSPGYEQYF
d_gene: -
v_gene: TRBV4-1
j_gene: TRBJ2-7
abundance: once

CDR3nt: TGTGCCACCAGCCCCGGAGCCTCTGGGGCCAACGTCCTGACTTTC
CDR3aa: CATSPGASGANVLTF
d_gene: -
v_gene: TRBV15
j_gene: TRBJ2-6
abundance: -

CDR3nt: TGTGCCATCAGTGATGGAGACAGCTATGGCTACACCTTC
CDR3aa: CAISDGDSYGYTF
d_gene: -
v_gene: TRBV10-3
j_gene: TRBJ1-2
abundance: few

CDR3nt: TGTGCCAGCAGTTACCAGAAAATGAACACTGAAGCTTTCTTT
CDR3aa: CASSYQKMNTEAFF
d_gene: -
v_gene: TRBV6-6
j_gene: TRBJ1-1
abundance: few

CDR3nt: TGTGCCAGCAGCCAAGGGGGGGGCATTCAGTACTTC
CDR3aa: CASSQGGGIQYF
d_gene: TRBD2
v_gene: TRBV3-1/TRBV3-2
j_gene: TRBJ2-4
abundance: -

CDR3nt: TGTGCCAGCAGCACCAGCACCTCCAGGGACGAGCAGTACTTC
CDR3aa: CASSTSTSRDEQYF
d_gene: -
v_gene: TRBV7-8
j_gene: TRBJ2-7
abundance: -

CDR3nt: TGCGCCAGCAGCTTGGCTGGGGCGTTAGAGACCCAGTACTTC
CDR3aa: CASSLAGALETQYF
d_gene: -
v_gene: TRBV5-1
j_gene: TRBJ2-5
abundance: -

CDR3nt: TGTGCCAGCTCACCAGGGACAGGGCTCGATGAGCAGTTCTTC
CDR3aa: CASSPGTGLDEQFF
d_gene: TRBD1
v_gene: TRBV18
j_gene: TRBJ2-1
abundance: -

CDR3nt: TGTGCCAGCAGCGTAGCTCGGTCCAGGGCGAACACCGGGGAGCTGTTTTTT
CDR3aa: CASSVARSRANTGELFF
d_gene: -
v_gene: TRBV9
j_gene: TRBJ2-2
abundance: -

CDR3nt: TGTGCCAGCAGTGTGTCCGGGACTCCGTTTCAGCAGTTCTTC
CDR3aa: CASSVSGTPFQQFF
d_gene: -
v_gene: TRBV25-1
j_gene: TRBJ2-1
abundance: -

CDR3nt: TGTGCCACCGGCTCAGGGTTAGGGGACACCGGGGAGCTGTTTTTT
CDR3aa: CATGSGLGDTGELFF
d_gene: -
v_gene: TRBV24-1
j_gene: TRBJ2-2
abundance: once

CDR3nt: TGTGCCAGCAGTCTCTCGCACAGGGTGGAGCAGTTCTTC
CDR3aa: CASSLSHRVEQFF
d_gene: -
v_gene: TRBV27
j_gene: TRBJ2-1
abundance: -

CDR3nt: TGTGCCACCTCGGACATAGCTATTTTGTTGGGAAATGAAAAACTGTTTTTT
CDR3aa: CATSDIAILLGNEKLFF
d_gene: -
v_gene: TRBV7-8
j_gene: TRBJ1-4
abundance: -

CDR3nt: TGTGCCAGCAGGTTCCTCGGTGGCAATCAGCCCCAGCATTTT
CDR3aa: CASRFLGGNQPQHF
d_gene: -
v_gene: TRBV2
j_gene: TRBJ1-5
abundance: -

CDR3nt: TGTGCCAGCAGTGAAGGGACTAGTAGTGAGACCCAGTACTTC
CDR3aa: CASSEGTSSETQYF
d_gene: TRBD2
v_gene: TRBV6-1
j_gene: TRBJ2-5
abundance: -

CDR3nt: TGTGCCAGCAGCCTGGGACAGGGCCCTCTCGAGCAGTACTTC
CDR3aa: CASSLGQGPLEQYF
d_gene: TRBD1
v_gene: TRBV3-1/TRBV3-2
j_gene: TRBJ2-7
abundance: -